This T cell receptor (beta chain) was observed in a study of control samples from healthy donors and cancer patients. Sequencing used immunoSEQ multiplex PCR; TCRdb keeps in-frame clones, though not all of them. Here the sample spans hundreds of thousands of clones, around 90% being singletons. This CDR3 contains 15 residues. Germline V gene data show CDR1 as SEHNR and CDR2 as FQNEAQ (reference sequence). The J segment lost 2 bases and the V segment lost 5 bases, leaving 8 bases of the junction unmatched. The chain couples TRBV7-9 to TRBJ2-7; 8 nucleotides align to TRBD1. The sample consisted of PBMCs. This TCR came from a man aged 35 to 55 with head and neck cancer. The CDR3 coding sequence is TGTGCCAGCAGCCAGAGACAGGGGAATCCCTACGAGCAGTACTTC. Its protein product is CASSQRQGNPYEQYF.